This T cell receptor beta chain comes out of a study of patients and donors after allogeneic stem cell transplantation. TCRdb itself ran the RT-PCR reads through MiXCR, one entry per CDR3 protein. The sample lists about 410,000 distinct CDR3 sequences; 16% were seen once. The V end lost 3 bases, the J end lost 6 bases, and 9 bases lay between the germline ends. This CDR3 is 13 amino acids long. Germline lookup yields CDR1 LGHDT and CDR2 YNNKEL (reference sequence). The TCR comes from a human donor who was either an allogeneic HSCT recipient or a stem cell or donor lymphocyte infusion donor (not recorded which). It is not recorded whose cells these are; they may come from a transplant donor. J is TRBJ2-1 and V is TRBV3-1; D ambiguous. The source material was blood, either unsorted or a sorted T cell fraction (not recorded which). CDR3 amino acids: CASSQFVSNEQFF. CDR3 bases: TGTGCCAGCAGCCAGTTTGTCAGCAATGAGCAGTTCTTC.